This TCR beta chain emerged from a study of CD8+CD57+ T cells in acquired aplastic anemia. General study points: Lower diversity marked CD8+CD57+ cells in patients, relative to total CD4+ and CD8+ pools. With respect to CD8+ Simpson's diversity, patients and controls did not differ significantly.

This clonotype has at least ten counts. Its antigen is as yet unknown. Patients included in sequencing had previously demonstrated CD8+CD57+ cell expansion by flow cytometry. CD8+CD57+ effector memory cells from 2 of 12 patients also underwent sequencing. This CDR3 spans 14 amino acids. CDR1 MNHEY and CDR2 SMNVEV come from the germline V gene (reference sequence). V gave up 7 bases and J gave up 2 bases, with 12 bases separating them. The use of genomic DNA as template underpinned the TCR beta VDJ and CDR3 profiling. TCRdb re-called the reads through MiXCR, storing one row per CDR3 protein. This sample has 16,000 or so distinct CDR3 sequences; 30% to 45% occur once, and the top ten carry 80% to 90%.

The rearrangement links TRBV27 to TRBJ2-1, with D perhaps TRBD2 (6 bases). The specimen was CD8+CD57+ T cells sorted from PBMCs. As to subset: bead-enriched CD8+CD57+ effector memory T cells from SAA patients. The source of this sequence is a human donor with aplastic anemia. CDR3 DNA sequence: TGTGCCAGCACCCCAGGAGGGGCCTACAATGAGCAGTTCTTC. Its translation is CASTPGGAYNEQFF.